These 5 T cell receptor beta chains originate from one sample sequenced in a study of control samples from healthy donors and cancer patients. The method was immunoSEQ multiplex PCR; TCRdb's version includes in-frame clones alone and lacks a portion of them. This sample has 80,000 or so clones; 91% occur once, and the top ten carry roughly a sixth. What was sequenced was blood. The receptor source for this set is a man between 45 and 60 years old in good health.

V and J are TRBV7-2 and TRBJ1-1; D call uncertain. CDR1 and CDR2 (germline): SGHTA, FQGNSA. There are 14 residues in the CDR3. The V and J ends lost 6 bases and 4 bases respectively, with 15 bases between them. CDR3 residues: CASRSTWGRTEAFF. The CDR3 bases are TGTGCCAGCAGGTCTACGTGGGGTCGCACTGAAGCTTTCTTT.

V is TRBV19 and J is TRBJ1-3; D gene ambiguous. Germline values: CDR1 LNHDA, CDR2 SQIVND (reference sequence). This CDR3 spans 14 amino acids. Trimming stripped 3 bases from V and 0 bases from J, with 6 bases between. The CDR3 DNA follows: TGTGCCAGTAGTATGGCCAGCTCTGGAAACACCATATATTTT. Amino acid sequence: CASSMASSGNTIYF.

The chain joins TRBV3-1 (or the pseudogene TRBV3-2) to TRBJ2-1; D possibly corresponds to TRBD2 (5 bases). This CDR3 spans 13 amino acids. V was shortened by 1 base and J by 9 bases, with 10 bases between the two germline ends. The germline V gene encodes CDR1 LGHDT and CDR2 YNNKEL (reference sequence). CDR3 residues: CASSQASGTEQFF. DNA of the CDR3: TGTGCCAGCAGCCAAGCGAGCGGCACTGAGCAGTTCTTC.

V usage is TRBV6-5 and J usage is TRBJ1-6; 7 nucleotides align to TRBD1. V dropped 6 bases and J dropped 6; count of bases not matched to a gene: 5. CDR1 and CDR2 (germline): MNHEY, SVGAGI. The CDR3 totals 14 residues. CDR3 bases: TGTGCCAGCAGAAAGGACAGGTCTAATTCACCCCTCCACTTT. Encoded protein: CASRKDRSNSPLHF.

The CDR3: CASSTAGRATGELFF. As DNA, the CDR3 is TGTGCCAGCAGCACGGCGGGGCGAGCCACCGGGGAGCTGTTTTTT. This chain joins TRBV3-1 (or the pseudogene TRBV3-2) and TRBJ2-2; maybe TRBD2 (6 bases). The CDR3 length is 15 residues. V was cut by 5 bases and J by 4 bases, with 14 bases left in between. Germline V CDR1 and CDR2: LGHDT, YNNKEL (reference sequence).